The 7 T cell receptor beta chains below all came from one sample that was sequenced in a study of shared clonotypes between healthy human individuals. The method was immunoSEQ multiplex PCR; TCRdb's version includes in-frame clones alone and lacks a portion of them. The table lists roughly 2.1 million clones, approximately 94% of them singletons, with roughly 1.7% in the top ten. CD45RO-negative, CCR7-selected cells formed the naive CD8 fraction, which excluded terminally differentiated effector memory CD45RA+ cells. The sequenced material came from naive CD8+ T cells from PBMCs. These receptors were obtained from a man between 18 and 29 years old in good health. Some clones in this sample may be carry-over from other donors' samples.

This chain connects TRBV15 to TRBJ2-1, with D unclear. The germline CDR1 and CDR2 sequences are LNHNV and YYDKDF (reference sequence). V lost 5 bases, J lost 9 bases, and 8 bases lay in between. This CDR3 has 11 residues. CDR3 in amino acids: CATSVSSEQFF. Here the CDR3 DNA reads TGTGCCACCAGCGTATCCAGTGAGCAGTTCTTC.

This clone was picked up a small number of times. The J gene is TRBJ1-1, the V gene TRBV6-6; TRBD1 matches 7 bases. The CDR3 spans 14 residues. Germline CDR1 is MNHNY and CDR2 is SVGAGI (reference sequence). V dropped 7 bases and J dropped 1; count of bases not matched to a gene: 6. As DNA, the CDR3 is TGTGCCAGCACCCCCGACAGGGCGAACACTGAAGCTTTCTTT. This codes for CASTPDRANTEAFF.

Here the CDR3 DNA reads TGTGCCAGGTTAGGTAGTTGGGCTACTAAAAGACAAGAGACCCAGTACTTC. Protein product: CARLGSWATKRQETQYF. This chain uses TRBV7-8 with TRBJ2-5; unclear D gene. The germline CDR1 and CDR2 sequences are SGHVS and FQNEAQ. Trimming took off 9 bases at V and 2 bases at J, with 25 bases between the two ends. This CDR3 is 17 amino acids long.

The chain couples TRBV7-9 to TRBJ2-7, with TRBD1 identical over 8 bases. Germline V gene sequence: CDR1 SEHNR, CDR2 FQNEAQ (reference sequence). The CDR3 contains 15 residues. The ends lost 5 bases at V and 7 bases at J; junction bases unmatched: 13. Here the CDR3 DNA reads TGTGCCAGCAGCCCTCAGGACAGGGAAGTTGGGGAGCAGTACTTC. It encodes CASSPQDREVGEQYF.

This clone showed up just once. V gene TRBV4-1 combines with J gene TRBJ1-2, with 11 bases matching TRBD1. Looked up from germline, CDR1 is MGHRA and CDR2 is YSYEKL. This CDR3 comprises 16 residues. Unmatched junction bases numbered 5, after V lost 0 bases and J lost 5 bases. CDR3 amino acids: CASSQDQGTGGYGYTF. The CDR3, as DNA: TGCGCCAGCAGCCAAGATCAGGGGACAGGGGGGTATGGCTACACCTTC.

CDR3 sequence: CASSETSQGAMNTEAFF. The CDR3 DNA is TGTGCCAGCAGTGAAACCAGCCAGGGGGCCATGAACACTGAAGCTTTCTTT. The rearrangement links TRBV6-1 to TRBJ1-1; 8 positions agree with TRBD1. V lost 2 bases, J lost 0 bases, and 8 bases stayed unmatched. Germline CDR1 and CDR2: MNHNS and SASEGT. The CDR3 has 17 residues.

The count of this clone is one. This rearrangement joins TRBV28 to TRBJ2-7; D not resolved. The CDR3 totals 15 residues. Trimming removed 3 bases at V and 0 bases at J, with 12 bases between. Germline CDR1 and CDR2: MDHEN and SYDVKM. CDR3 loop: CASSLSPWSSYEQYF. In DNA form, the CDR3 reads TGTGCCAGCAGTTTGTCCCCTTGGAGCTCCTACGAGCAGTACTTC.